Listed here are 20 T cell receptor beta chains from one sample, sequenced in a study of cytomegalovirus exposure and HLA in healthy donors. Generated by immunoSEQ multiplex PCR, the TCRdb table keeps only in-frame clones and is missing some. The sample has over 250,000 clones, around 90% seen once. Source material: PBMCs. The receptors here all came from a woman aged 25 to 39 in good health and CMV-seropositive.

The CDR3 DNA reads TGCGCCAGCAGCTTGCAGGGGAGTAGCTCTGGGGCCAACGTCCTGACTTTC. Protein product: CASSLQGSSSGANVLTF. The chain is built from TRBV5-1 and TRBJ2-6; possible D gene TRBD1, 6 bases. Germline V gives CDR1 SGHRS, CDR2 YFSETQ. V lost 1 base and J 0 bases, leaving 11 bases between the germline ends. There are 17 residues in the CDR3. Drawing the rest from reference TRBV5-1 and TRBJ2-6, the complete variable domain is KAGVTQTPRYLIKTRGQQVTLSCSPISGHRSVSWYQQTPGQGLQFLFEYFSETQRNKGNFPGRFSGRQFSNSRSEMNVSTLELGDSALYLCASSLQGSSSGANVLTFGAGSRLTVL.

This clone was picked up a small number of times. V gene TRBV7-2 combines with J gene TRBJ2-5; possibly TRBD1 for D (5 bases). This CDR3 region has 14 residues. Germline loops: CDR1 SGHTA, CDR2 FQGNSA. V shed 3 bases and J shed 4 bases, with 12 bases lying between them. Written as DNA, the CDR3 is TGTGCCAGCAGCTTTGGGGCGTTGGGAGAGACCCAGTACTTC. This translates into CASSFGALGETQYF.

The genes are TRBV7-6 and TRBJ2-2, with D tentatively TRBD1 (6 bases). CDR1 and CDR2 (germline): SGHVS, FNYEAQ. The CDR3 is 13 amino acids. V lost 1 base and J 13 bases, leaving 13 bases between the germline ends. The CDR3 here is CASSLEQGGRLFF. CDR3 bases: TGTGCCAGCAGCTTAGAACAGGGCGGTCGGCTGTTTTTT.

The gene calls are TRBV7-2 and TRBJ1-2; D ambiguous. The germline V and J ends were trimmed by 2 bases and 7 bases, with 8 bases remaining between them. CDR3 length equals 12 residues. In germline, CDR1 is SGHTA, CDR2 FQGNSA. CDR3 in amino acids: CASSLRSCGYTF. The CDR3 region has the DNA TGTGCCAGCAGCTTACGCAGTTGTGGCTACACCTTC.

This rearrangement joins TRBV4-2 to TRBJ2-5, with D perhaps matching TRBD1 (6 bases). In germline, CDR1 is LGHNA, CDR2 YNFKEQ. V was trimmed by 1 base and J by 0 bases, leaving 12 bases between them. The CDR3 sequence is 16 residues long. The CDR3 loop reads CASSQVGQSNQETQYF. The CDR3 DNA sequence: TGTGCCAGCAGCCAAGTTGGACAGTCCAACCAAGAGACCCAGTACTTC.

The chain couples TRBV15 to TRBJ2-5; TRBD2 is a possible D gene (6 bases). V lost 1 base and J 2 bases, leaving 11 bases between the germline ends. The CDR3 covers 15 residues. Germline V CDR1 and CDR2: LNHNV, YYDKDF (reference sequence). CDR3 nucleotide sequence: TGTGCCACCAGCAGAGCTGGGACTTATCAAGAGACCCAGTACTTC. Amino acids: CATSRAGTYQETQYF. The full variable domain, with the rest looked up from reference TRBV15 and TRBJ2-5, is DAMVIQNPRYQVTQFGKPVTLSCSQTLNHNVMYWYQQKSSQAPKLLFHYYDKDFNNEADTPDNFQSRRPNTSFCFLDIRSPGLGDTAMYLCATSRAGTYQETQYFGPGTRLLVL.

V and J are TRBV7-2 and TRBJ2-2; no definite D call. CDR3 length equals 15 residues. CDR1 is SGHTA and CDR2 is FQGNSA in the germline V gene. With 3 bases removed from V and 0 bases from J, the gap between germline ends came to 8 bases. The CDR3 is CASSLGIANTGELFF. CDR3 coding DNA: TGTGCCAGCAGCTTGGGGATCGCGAACACCGGGGAGCTGTTTTTT. The full variable domain, completed using reference TRBV7-2 and TRBJ2-2, is GAGVSQSPSNKVTEKGKDVELRCDPISGHTALYWYRQSLGQGLEFLIYFQGNSAPDKSGLPSDRFSAERTGGSVSTLTIQRTQQEDSAVYLCASSLGIANTGELFFGEGSRLTVL.

V is TRBV4-2 and J is TRBJ2-5; 9 nucleotides match TRBD2. V was clipped by 0 bases and J by 4 bases; unmatched bases: 6. Germline CDR1 is LGHNA and CDR2 is YNFKEQ. The CDR3 is made up of 16 amino acids. This chain's CDR3 is CASSQDGAGGPETQYF. DNA for the CDR3: TGTGCCAGCAGCCAAGATGGTGCGGGGGGGCCAGAGACCCAGTACTTC.

This chain joins TRBV7-9 and TRBJ2-7; D is uncertain. The length of the CDR3 is 13 residues. Germline CDR1 is SEHNR and CDR2 is FQNEAQ (reference sequence). V was shortened by 4 bases and J by 5 bases, with 12 bases between the two germline ends. CDR3 DNA: TGTGCCAGCAGCTCTTCCGCGACGGACGAGCAGTACTTC. Residues: CASSSSATDEQYF.

This chain links TRBV7-9 with TRBJ2-5; no clear D. The CDR3 sequence is 12 residues long. V was pared by 3 bases and J by 4 bases, with 6 bases between. Germline-derived CDR1 and CDR2 are SEHNR and FQNEAQ (reference sequence). CDR3 bases: TGTGCCAGCAGCTTGCCGCTAGAGACCCAGTACTTC. Translation gives CASSLPLETQYF.

This chain connects TRBV5-6 to TRBJ2-7, with 8 bases fitting TRBD2. Germline V gives CDR1 SGHDT, CDR2 YYEEEE. Losses at the gene ends were 2 bases for V and 6 bases for J; bases not matched to a gene: 16. The CDR3 extends over 17 amino acids. CDR3 region: CASSFGGSRAGASEQYF. The CDR3 DNA is TGTGCCAGCAGCTTTGGGGGGAGTAGAGCGGGAGCATCCGAGCAGTACTTC.

The chain couples TRBV19 to TRBJ1-6; TRBD1 aligns across 7 bases. Looked up from germline, CDR1 is LNHDA and CDR2 is SQIVND (reference sequence). V was clipped by 4 bases and J by 11 bases; unmatched bases: 8. The CDR3 is 14 residues long. In DNA form, the CDR3 reads TGTGCCAGTAGTACAGACAGGGCCACGCCACCCCTCCACTTT. This sequence encodes CASSTDRATPPLHF.

This chain links TRBV9 with TRBJ1-3; D unclear. V lost 4 bases and J lost 0, with 5 bases in between. The CDR3 is 13 amino acids. CDR1 is SGDLS and CDR2 is YYNGEE in the germline V gene. CDR3 protein: CASSTVSGNTIYF. The CDR3 DNA sequence: TGTGCCAGCAGCACCGTCTCTGGAAACACCATATATTTT.

V usage is TRBV27 and J usage is TRBJ1-1; no reliable D call. CDR3 length equals 15 residues. Germline V lookup: CDR1 MNHEY, CDR2 SMNVEV (reference sequence). V gave up 1 base and J gave up 2 bases, with 11 bases separating them. The CDR3 sequence is CASSLWFGVNTEAFF. Here the CDR3 DNA reads TGTGCCAGCAGTTTATGGTTCGGGGTAAACACTGAAGCTTTCTTT.

The J gene is TRBJ2-5, the V gene TRBV5-6; weak D call: TRBD1 (5 bases). Deletions cut 0 bases from V and 5 bases from J, with 8 bases between. The CDR3 consists of 13 residues. Per germline, CDR1 SGHDT and CDR2 YYEEEE. CDR3 sequence: CASSLDGAETQYF. In nucleotides, the CDR3 is TGTGCCAGCAGCTTGGATGGGGCCGAGACCCAGTACTTC. The full variable domain, in which reference TRBV5-6 and TRBJ2-5 provide the parts outside the CDR3, is DAGVTQSPTHLIKTRGQQVTLRCSPKSGHDTVSWYQQALGQGPQFIFQYYEEEERQRGNFPDRFSGHQFPNYSSELNVNALLLGDSALYLCASSLDGAETQYFGPGTRLLVL.

The chain joins TRBV29-1 to TRBJ1-5; tentative D call: TRBD1 (5 bases). CDR3 size: 13 residues. From germline, CDR1 is SQVTM and CDR2 ANQGSEA. Trimming stripped 6 bases from V and 5 bases from J, with 14 bases between. The DNA of the CDR3 is TGCAGCGTCCGCGGGGGACGTGATCAGCCCCAGCATTTT. Amino acid sequence: CSVRGGRDQPQHF.

This chain connects TRBV6-5 to TRBJ2-7, with 9 bases that match TRBD1. Germline values: CDR1 MNHEY, CDR2 SVGAGI. This CDR3 region has 16 residues. V dropped 2 bases and J dropped 2; count of bases not matched to a gene: 7. The CDR3 nucleotides are TGTGCCAGCAGTTACGCCTCCGGGACAGGGACCTACGAGCAGTACTTC. Its protein is CASSYASGTGTYEQYF.

This rearrangement joins TRBV5-6 to TRBJ2-3; D remains ambiguous. The V end lost 1 base, the J end lost 0 bases, and 3 bases lay between the germline ends. The germline V gene encodes CDR1 SGHDT and CDR2 YYEEEE. The CDR3 is 13 residues long. The CDR3 spells CASSLQSTDTQYF. Here the CDR3 DNA reads TGTGCCAGCAGCTTGCAAAGCACAGATACGCAGTATTTT.

This rearrangement joins TRBV5-1 to TRBJ2-1; no reliable D call. V dropped 1 base and J dropped 9 bases, with 8 bases sitting between them. Germline assignment: CDR1 SGHRS and CDR2 YFSETQ. This CDR3 has 12 residues. As DNA, the CDR3 is TGCGCCAGCAGCTTGCTTGGGGTTGAGCAGTTCTTC. Translating it yields CASSLLGVEQFF.

The rearrangement joins TRBV6-1 to TRBJ2-7; D gene uncertain. V was trimmed by 6 bases and J by 5 bases, leaving 17 bases between them. The germline V gene encodes CDR1 MNHNS and CDR2 SASEGT. This CDR3 is built from 14 residues. The CDR3 region has the DNA TGTGCCAGCAGGGGTTATCTAGGGCCCCACGAGCAGTACTTC. It specifies CASRGYLGPHEQYF.